The rows below give T cell receptor beta chains drawn from one sample of a study of neurological immune-mediated disorders. One entry per CDR3 protein results from TCRdb running MiXCR on the 5' RACE reads. Of tens of thousands of distinct CDR3 sequences detected, 14% appear once; the ten largest clones hold roughly 30%. The sequenced material came from PBMCs. The source of these receptors is a woman aged 45-65 years with HTLV-1-associated myelopathy (HAM/TSP). Both conserved end residues are part of each CDR3. A D gene is named only where the DNA matches it firmly. Only part of the rows carry a size: once, few, many, or a class if the clone is expanded.

abundance	v_gene	j_gene	d_gene	CDR3nt	CDR3aa
.	TRBV20-1	TRBJ1-5	TRBD1	TGCAGTGCTAGGGCTGCCGGGACAGGGGTCTTTAATCAGCCCCAGCATTTT	CSARAAGTGVFNQPQHF
large	TRBV16	TRBJ1-5	TRBD1	TGTGCCAGCAGCCATCTGGGACAGGAGAATCAGCCCCAGCATTTT	CASSHLGQENQPQHF
many	TRBV7-9	TRBJ1-4	.	TGTGCCAGCAGCTCGCCTATTTCAGCGGCGGAAAAACTGTTTTTT	CASSSPISAAEKLFF
few	TRBV28	TRBJ2-5	TRBD2	TGTGCCAGCAATATAGCGGGGAGCCTAGAGACCCAGTACTTC	CASNIAGSLETQYF
many	TRBV3-1	TRBJ1-1	.	TGTGCCAGCGGCCTAGGTCGCCCGGGGTTCGGGAACACTGAAGCTTTCTTT	CASGLGRPGFGNTEAFF
many	TRBV7-2	TRBJ2-3	TRBD1	TGTGCCAGCAGCTTAGGAAGGACAGGGTTGACAGATACGCAGTATTTT	CASSLGRTGLTDTQYF
many	TRBV7-2	TRBJ2-1	.	TGTGCCAGCAGAACCGGGACCCGTGGCTACAATGAGCAGTTCTTC	CASRTGTRGYNEQFF
many	TRBV6-2/TRBV6-3	TRBJ1-5	.	TGTGCCAGCAGTTACCATCCGAGGGACGTAAATCAGCCCCAGCATTTT	CASSYHPRDVNQPQHF
many	TRBV5-1	TRBJ1-2	TRBD1	TGCGCCAGCAGCTTGCAGACAGGGAACTATGGCTACACCTTC	CASSLQTGNYGYTF
many	TRBV10-3	TRBJ2-1	.	TGTGCCATCAGCGGTACAGGGTCCCTCTACAATGAGCAGTTCTTC	CAISGTGSLYNEQFF
many	TRBV10-3	TRBJ2-1	.	TGTGCCTCCCAATTCAGCAATGAGCAGTTCTTC	CASQFSNEQFF
many	TRBV27	TRBJ2-7	.	TGTGCCAGCAGTTCCTACTACTCCTACGAGCAGTACTTC	CASSSYYSYEQYF
many	TRBV28	TRBJ1-1	.	TGTGCCAGCAGTACCTCGGGGGGGGGCCTTACTGAAGCTTTCTTT	CASSTSGGGLTEAFF
many	TRBV6-5	TRBJ2-7	.	TGTGCCAGCAGGACCAGGCCGGCTATCTACGAGCAGTACTTC	CASRTRPAIYEQYF
many	TRBV25-1	TRBJ1-3	.	TGTGCCACCTCCTACACGGACTCTGGAAACACCATATATTTT	CATSYTDSGNTIYF
large	TRBV7-9	TRBJ1-2	TRBD1	TGTGTCTCGGGGTCAGGGGGTGACTATGGCTACACCTTC	CVSGSGGDYGYTF
many	TRBV7-9	TRBJ1-3	TRBD1	TGTGCCAGCAGCTCCGGGACAGGGGGAAATGTTGCTGGAAACACCATATATTTT	CASSSGTGGNVAGNTIYF
many	TRBV7-3	TRBJ2-3	.	TGTGCCAGCAGCCAGACTATCGGGGCAGATACGCAGTATTTT	CASSQTIGADTQYF
many	TRBV12-3/TRBV12-4	TRBJ2-1	.	TGTGCCAGCAGTTTCGTAGGGCAGTACAATGAGCAGTTCTTC	CASSFVGQYNEQFF
.	TRBV20-1	TRBJ2-3	TRBD2	TGCAGTGCCTTATACGCGGGGGAAGGCACAGATACGCAGTATTTT	CSALYAGEGTDTQYF
many	TRBV4-2	TRBJ1-4	TRBD1	TGTGCCAGCAGCCACCCCAGAACAGGACAGGGTAATGAAAAACTGTTTTTT	CASSHPRTGQGNEKLFF
many	TRBV20-1	TRBJ1-2	.	TGCAGTGCTAGGGGCAGGCTGGGCTCCTATGGCTACACCTTC	CSARGRLGSYGYTF
many	TRBV7-2	TRBJ1-2	TRBD1	TGTGCCAGCAGCTCCCGACTCGGACAGGGGGCCGACTATGGCTACACCTTC	CASSSRLGQGADYGYTF
many	TRBV25-1	TRBJ2-2	.	TGTGCCAGCGGATCACCGTACCAGAACACCGGGGAGCTGTTTTTT	CASGSPYQNTGELFF
.	TRBV6-1	TRBJ2-1	TRBD2	TGTGCCAGCAGTGACTCTCGCGGCGGGAGCTCCTACAATGAGCAGTTCTTC	CASSDSRGGSSYNEQFF
many	TRBV9	TRBJ2-1	.	TGTGCCAGCAGCGCCACAGGAGCGAATGAGCAGTTCTTC	CASSATGANEQFF
many	TRBV10-3	TRBJ2-7	.	TGTGCCATCAGTGAGTCTGCGAGCCTGCGCTCCTACGAGCAGTACTTC	CAISESASLRSYEQYF
many	TRBV10-3	TRBJ2-7	.	TGTGCCATCAGTGAGATCAAGGGAAGACTACGCGAGCAGTACTTC	CAISEIKGRLREQYF
once	TRBV20-1	TRBJ2-1	TRBD2	TGCAGTGCTAGGGGACTAGAGCATTACGATGAGCAGTTCTTC	CSARGLEHYDEQFF
many	TRBV29-1	TRBJ1-5	TRBD1	TGCAGCGCAAAGTCAGGGGGAAGCAATCAGCCCCAGCATTTT	CSAKSGGSNQPQHF
.	TRBV5-1	TRBJ2-7	.	TGCGCCAGCAGCTTGGACGGCCGGGACGGGTCCCACGAGCAGTATTTC	CASSLDGRDGSHEQYF
many	TRBV10-3	TRBJ1-1	.	TGTGCCATCAGTGAAGCCCCTACCAAAGCTTTCTTT	CAISEAPTKAFF
many	TRBV4-3	TRBJ1-3	.	TGCGCCAGCAGCCAAGAACCAAGAGGCTTATCCTCTGGAAACACCATATATTTT	CASSQEPRGLSSGNTIYF
many	TRBV7-8	TRBJ2-1	TRBD1	TGTGCCAGCAGCTTAGCGGACAGGGCGTCCTACAATGAGCAGTTCTTC	CASSLADRASYNEQFF
.	TRBV12-3/TRBV12-4	TRBJ1-5	TRBD1	TGTGCCAGCAGTGTGGACAGGGTGGCGAGCAATCAGCCCCAGCATTTT	CASSVDRVASNQPQHF
many	TRBV6-2/TRBV6-3	TRBJ2-2	TRBD1	TGTGCCAGCAGTTACCCTCCGGGACAGGGGACGGCCGGGGAGCTGTTTTTT	CASSYPPGQGTAGELFF
many	TRBV5-1	TRBJ1-1	.	TGCGCCAGCAGCTTGGATGTTCCGGGGTCAAACACTGAAGCTTTCTTT	CASSLDVPGSNTEAFF
many	TRBV10-3	TRBJ1-5	.	TGTGCCATTCAACAGGGAATTGGCAATCAGCCCCAGCATTTT	CAIQQGIGNQPQHF
many	TRBV6-2/TRBV6-3	TRBJ2-7	.	TGTGCCAGCAGGAGGGGCGTAGGAGCCTACGAGCAGTACTTC	CASRRGVGAYEQYF
many	TRBV10-3	TRBJ1-1	TRBD1	TGTGCCATCAGTGCCGGGACAGATAACACTGAAGCTTTCTTT	CAISAGTDNTEAFF
once	TRBV5-1	TRBJ1-5	.	TGCGCCAGCAGCTTGGATGCGGGAGGCGATCAGCCCCAGCATTTT	CASSLDAGGDQPQHF
.	TRBV7-2	TRBJ1-5	.	TGTGCCAGCAGCTTAGGGCGTATCCGGGGAAGCAATCAGCCCCAGCATTTT	CASSLGRIRGSNQPQHF
many	TRBV6-2/TRBV6-3	TRBJ2-4	.	TGTGCCAGCAGTAGGCAAGTATCCAGAGTAGCCAAAAACATTCAGTACTTC	CASSRQVSRVAKNIQYF
many	TRBV4-3	TRBJ2-5	TRBD2	TGCGCCAGCAGCCAAGCCACTAGCGGGGGGGTTCCGAGACGGGAGACCCAGTACTTC	CASSQATSGGVPRRETQYF
many	TRBV3-1	TRBJ2-3	.	TGTGCCAGCAGCCAATATCCCCGGGGGGCGGGCACAGATACGCAGTATTTT	CASSQYPRGAGTDTQYF
many	TRBV18	TRBJ2-5	TRBD1	TGTGCCAGCTCACCGGACAGGGGAGAGACCCAGTACTTC	CASSPDRGETQYF
many	TRBV20-1	TRBJ2-3	.	TGCAGTGCTAGAGATCAAAGGGGGGGATGGACAGATACGCAGTATTTT	CSARDQRGGWTDTQYF